These 10 T cell receptor beta chains were sequenced from one sample in a study. TCRdb fed the RT-PCR reads into MiXCR, producing one record per CDR3 protein. Of approximately 1,500 distinct CDR3 sequences in the sample, approximately 35% were seen once. The source material was memory CD4+ T cells from salivary gland. These receptors were collected from a female donor with primary Sjogren's syndrome.

This clonotype is medium-sized (0.01 to 0.1%) in the sample. The J gene is TRBJ2-1, the V gene TRBV5-1, with D tentatively TRBD1 (6 bases). This CDR3 is 14 amino acids long. Per germline, CDR1 SGHRS and CDR2 YFSETQ. With 3 bases removed from V and 0 bases from J, the gap between germline ends came to 7 bases. The CDR3 region has the DNA TGCGCCAGCAGCTCGGACAGCTCCTACAATGAGCAGTTCTTC. The encoded protein is CASSSDSSYNEQFF.

This clonotype was seen only once. The chain recombines TRBV10-3 with TRBJ2-3; D might be TRBD1 or TRBD2, each matching 5 bases. Germline CDR1 reads ENHRY; CDR2 reads SYGVKD. With 9 bases removed from V and 5 bases from J, the gap between germline ends came to 6 bases. This CDR3 spans 10 amino acids. Written as DNA, the CDR3 is TGTGCCATGGGGGAAGATACGCAGTATTTT. This codes for CAMGEDTQYF.

This clonotype was recorded once. The chain recombines TRBV20-1 with TRBJ2-7; 9 bases align to TRBD1. CDR1 DFQATT and CDR2 SNEGSKA come from the germline V gene (reference sequence). This CDR3 comprises 11 residues. Losses at the gene ends were 6 bases for V and 7 bases for J; bases not matched to a gene: 4. CDR3 residues: CSATDRGEQYF. The DNA for the CDR3 is TGCAGTGCAACGGACAGGGGTGAGCAGTACTTC.

Only a few counts were recorded for this clonotype. This chain connects TRBV7-2 to TRBJ2-1, with D perhaps TRBD1 (6 bases). The CDR3 runs to 16 residues. Germline lookup yields CDR1 SGHTA and CDR2 FQGNSA. V lost 1 base and J 1 base, leaving 11 bases between the germline ends. DNA for the CDR3: TGTGCCAGCAGCTTAGATGGGGGCGGATCCTACAATGAGCAGTTCTTC. Amino acid sequence: CASSLDGGGSYNEQFF.

In this sample, this clonotype is medium-sized. This chain links TRBV7-9 with TRBJ1-1, with D hard to call. Trimming stripped 7 bases from V and 3 bases from J, with 9 bases between. CDR1 and CDR2 (germline): SEHNR, FQNEAQ (reference sequence). CDR3 length equals 12 residues. CDR3 nucleotide sequence: TGTGCCAGCAACATGGGCCACACTGAAGCTTTCTTT. Translating gives CASNMGHTEAFF. Full variable domain (rest looked up from reference TRBV7-9 and TRBJ1-1): DTGVSQNPRHKITKRGQNVTFRCDPISEHNRLYWYRQTLGQGPEFLTYFQNEAQLEKSRLLSDRFSAERPKGSFSTLEIQRTEQGDSAMYLCASNMGHTEAFFGQGTRLTVV.

This clonotype is large within its sample. In DNA form, the CDR3 reads TGTGCCACCTCTCAGAGAGACAATGAGCAGTTCTTC. Encoded protein: CATSQRDNEQFF. The V gene is TRBV24-1, the J gene TRBJ2-1; D uncertain. Trimming left V 9 bases short and J 5 bases short, with 10 bases between. Germline assignment: CDR1 KGHDR and CDR2 SFDVKD. This CDR3 contains 12 residues.

Remarks on this clonotype: The junction differs from germline at one of its ends, possibly a read error. The gene calls are TRBV12-3 or TRBV12-4 and TRBJ2-5; possibly TRBD1 for D (7 bases). The CDR3 is 12 residues long. CDR3 in amino acids: CASSRGTEAQYF. The CDR3 DNA reads as TGTGCCAGCAGCCGGGGGACAGAGGCCCAGTACTTC.

Details on this clonotype: The junction and the germline gene differ at one end; a read error may be behind it. This chain links TRBV5-1 with TRBJ2-1, with D hard to call. The CDR3 runs to 14 residues. Germline assignment: CDR1 SGHRS and CDR2 YFSETQ. Here the CDR3 reads CASSLWPSNNEQSF. CDR3 nucleotides: TGCGCCAGCAGCTTGTGGCCCAGTAACAATGAGCAGTCCTTC.

Sample share makes this clonotype large. The genes are TRBV20-1 and TRBJ2-7; TRBD2 agrees at 8 bases. Germline V gene data show CDR1 as DFQATT and CDR2 as SNEGSKA (reference sequence). This CDR3 comprises 13 residues. The junction had 4 bases not matched to a gene; V was cut back by 3 bases and J by 3 bases. CDR3 amino acids: CSASGGAFYEQYF. The CDR3, as DNA: TGCAGTGCTAGCGGGGGGGCCTTCTACGAGCAGTACTTC.

The chain recombines TRBV5-1 with TRBJ2-2; the match to TRBD2 covers 8 bases. The CDR3 contains 17 residues. V was clipped by 4 bases and J by 1 base; unmatched bases: 9. Germline V gene lookup returns CDR1 SGHRS and CDR2 YFSETQ. CDR3 protein: CASSPRLTSGNTGELFF. CDR3 bases: TGCGCCAGCAGCCCGCGACTTACTAGCGGGAACACCGGGGAGCTGTTTTTT. The entire variable domain, with the rest obtained from reference TRBV5-1 and TRBJ2-2, is as follows: KAGVTQTPRYLIKTRGQQVTLSCSPISGHRSVSWYQQTPGQGLQFLFEYFSETQRNKGNFPGRFSGRQFSNSRSEMNVSTLELGDSALYLCASSPRLTSGNTGELFFGEGSRLTVL.